Presented here are 23 T cell receptor beta chains from one specimen sequenced in a study of shared clonotypes between healthy human individuals (TCRdb year 2020). CD8 naive samples were CD45RO-negative cells positively selected for CCR7, giving a CD45RA+CCR7+ population that excluded TemRA cells. The library relied on the immunoSEQ multiplex PCR assay. This immuneACCESS table, as held by TCRdb, lists in-frame sequences with V and J called but not all clones. Of the missing ones, under half trace to an unresolved V gene in checked studies; the others have no known cause. For this sample the table gives around 610,000 clones, of which approximately 96% were detected only once. The biggest ten clones account for more than 0.085% of the sample. The sample comprised naive CD8+ T cells sorted from blood. This specimen's cell subset or site label, per the study, means: CD45RA+CCR7+. The source of these receptors is a woman aged 25 to 39 in good health.

The chain carries TRBV11-2 and TRBJ2-7; a possible D gene is TRBD1 (5 bases). Germline CDR1 SGHAT, CDR2 FQNNGV. The CDR3 consists of 13 residues. Trimming removed 5 bases from V and 2 bases from J, with 10 bases in between. CDR3 sequence: CASSPTETYEQYF. CDR3 DNA: TGTGCCAGCAGCCCGACAGAGACCTACGAGCAGTACTTC.

The rearrangement joins TRBV14 to TRBJ2-7; D is unclear. V was shortened by 4 bases and J by 0 bases, with 19 bases between the two germline ends. Germline V gene lookup returns CDR1 SGHDN and CDR2 FVKESK. CDR3 size: 17 residues. For the CDR3, the DNA is TGTGCCAGCAGCCGCCTCCTAGAACGGCCAAGCTCCTACGAGCAGTACTTC. The encoded protein is CASSRLLERPSSYEQYF.

The V and J genes are TRBV19 and TRBJ2-2; 10 nucleotides align to TRBD1. V lost 3 bases to trimming and J lost 1 base; unmatched junction nucleotides: 14. The CDR3 contains 20 residues. Germline CDR1 is LNHDA and CDR2 is SQIVND (reference sequence). The CDR3 region is CASSIYPGQGILQNTGELFF. CDR3 in DNA: TGTGCCAGTAGTATCTACCCGGGACAGGGGATACTTCAGAACACCGGGGAGCTGTTTTTT.

The chain uses TRBV9 and TRBJ2-1, with a tentative D call TRBD2 (6 bases). Germline CDR1 and CDR2: SGDLS and YYNGEE. The germline V and J ends were trimmed by 3 bases and 2 bases, with 15 bases remaining between them. This CDR3 spans 16 amino acids. CDR3 loop: CASSDISGGPYNEQFF. The CDR3 DNA follows: TGTGCCAGCAGCGACATTAGCGGAGGTCCCTACAATGAGCAGTTCTTC.

The rearrangement links TRBV9 to TRBJ1-2, with D possibly matching TRBD1 (5 bases). Looked up from germline, CDR1 is SGDLS and CDR2 is YYNGEE. There are 14 residues in the CDR3. Trimming stripped 0 bases from V and 8 bases from J, with 14 bases between. CDR3 bases: TGTGCCAGCAGCGTAGTCGGGGAGGGGTCGGGCTACACCTTC. Translation: CASSVVGEGSGYTF.

The chain couples TRBV7-8 to TRBJ2-3; the D gene is possibly TRBD1 (6 bases). This CDR3 spans 15 amino acids. Germline V CDR1 and CDR2: SGHVS, FQNEAQ. Trimming removed 4 bases from V and 0 bases from J, with 11 bases in between. In DNA form, the CDR3 reads TGTGCCAGCAGCTCCTGGGACACTAGCACAGATACGCAGTATTTT. It codes for CASSSWDTSTDTQYF. Together with reference TRBV7-8 and TRBJ2-3, the CDR3 gives the full variable domain: GAGVSQSPRYKVAKRGQDVALRCDPISGHVSLFWYQQALGQGPEFLTYFQNEAQLDKSGLPSDRFFAERPEGSVSTLKIQRTQQEDSAVYLCASSSWDTSTDTQYFGPGTRLTVL.

J is TRBJ2-7 and V is TRBV7-9; D is unclear. With 0 bases removed from V and 6 bases from J, the gap between germline ends came to 9 bases. The CDR3 contains 13 residues. Per the germline V gene, CDR1 is SEHNR and CDR2 is FQNEAQ (reference sequence). The CDR3 DNA is TGTGCCAGCAGCTTAGCACTTATGGGCGAGCAGTACTTC. This gives the protein CASSLALMGEQYF.

The gene calls are TRBV28 and TRBJ1-5; the D is unclear. V was cut by 7 bases and J by 3 bases, with 16 bases left in between. CDR3 size: 15 residues. Germline V gene sequence: CDR1 MDHEN, CDR2 SYDVKM. CDR3 DNA sequence: TGTGCCAGCACTAAGTGGGAGGAAATCAATCAGCCCCAGCATTTT. Protein: CASTKWEEINQPQHF. The whole variable domain, remainder taken from reference TRBV28 and TRBJ1-5, is DVKVTQSSRYLVKRTGEKVFLECVQDMDHENMFWYRQDPGLGLRLIYFSYDVKMKEKGDIPEGYSVSREKKERFSLILESASTNQTSMYLCASTKWEEINQPQHFGDGTRLSIL.

The genes are TRBV5-5 and TRBJ2-7; D gene uncertain. Germline V gene data show CDR1 as SGHKS and CDR2 as YYEKEE (reference sequence). This CDR3 comprises 12 residues. V was clipped by 3 bases and J by 4 bases, with 8 bases between them. For the CDR3, the DNA is TGTGCCAGCAGCTCGCTAGGATACGAGCAGTACTTC. Its translation: CASSSLGYEQYF.

This chain joins TRBV2 and TRBJ2-7; 7 bases map to TRBD1. The CDR3 loop spans 18 amino acids. Germline V gene sequence: CDR1 SNHLY, CDR2 FYNNEI. Trimming cost V 0 bases and J 4 bases; bases outside gene matches: 15. Here the CDR3 reads CASSEAISPTGMGYEQYF. The CDR3 DNA is TGTGCCAGCAGTGAAGCGATCAGTCCGACAGGGATGGGGTACGAGCAGTACTTC.

This rearrangement joins TRBV9 to TRBJ1-2; D may be TRBD1 (6 bases). The CDR3 consists of 15 residues. V was cut by 7 bases and J by 6 bases, with 22 bases left in between. Germline V gives CDR1 SGDLS, CDR2 YYNGEE. CDR3 nucleotides: TGTGCCAGCGGTCCTACGCCCCCGGGGGCAAATGGCTACACCTTC. Protein: CASGPTPPGANGYTF.

The genes are TRBV4-2 and TRBJ1-3; 8 bases align to TRBD1. This CDR3 comprises 18 residues. After removal of 5 bases from V and 0 bases from J, the junction contained 12 bases not matched to a gene. Germline V gene sequence: CDR1 LGHNA, CDR2 YNFKEQ. CDR3 in amino acids: CASSGRTGSSFSGNTIYF. DNA for the CDR3: TGTGCCAGCAGCGGCCGGACAGGGAGTTCCTTCTCTGGAAACACCATATATTTT.

The chain carries TRBV5-6 and TRBJ2-1; 7 bases are shared with TRBD2. Germline CDR1 and CDR2: SGHDT and YYEEEE. The trim removed 0 bases at V and 4 bases at J, leaving 7 bases unmatched. The CDR3 totals 16 residues. The CDR3 nucleotides are TGTGCCAGCAGCTTGGGGGTGGGAGGGTCGTACAATGAGCAGTTCTTC. Amino acids: CASSLGVGGSYNEQFF.

The V and J genes are TRBV28 and TRBJ1-4; TRBD1 might be the D (5 bases). The CDR3 is 11 residues long. Germline V gene data show CDR1 as MDHEN and CDR2 as SYDVKM. V lost 3 bases and J lost 15, with 11 bases in between. DNA for the CDR3: TGTGCCAGCAGTTTGGGGGACCGGGTGTTTTTT. It yields the protein CASSLGDRVFF.

This chain connects TRBV11-2 to TRBJ2-5; 7 nucleotides align to TRBD2. The germline V gene has CDR1 SGHAT and CDR2 FQNNGV. The length of the CDR3 is 15 residues. Trimming took 5 bases from V and 5 from J; bases not matched to a gene: 11. For the CDR3, the DNA is TGTGCCAGCAGCCTGTACCCCGGACTAGAGGAGACCCAGTACTTC. This encodes CASSLYPGLEETQYF.

The chain joins TRBV28 to TRBJ1-5, with D unclear. From germline, CDR1 is MDHEN and CDR2 SYDVKM. CDR3 length equals 14 residues. V was cut by 6 bases and J by 4 bases, with 13 bases left in between. The CDR3 DNA reads as TGTGCCAGCAGACCAGAAGGATGGAATCAGCCCCAGCATTTT. It codes for CASRPEGWNQPQHF.

The chain employs TRBV20-1 and TRBJ2-1; 8 bases line up with TRBD2. This CDR3 is 10 amino acids long. Per germline, CDR1 DFQATT and CDR2 SNEGSKA (reference sequence). The CDR3 here is CSGLAYEQFF. The CDR3, as DNA: TGCAGCGGACTAGCATATGAGCAGTTCTTC.

The CDR3 loop reads CASSLVSGSHSSEKLFF. CDR3 sequence (DNA): TGTGCCAGCAGCTTAGTGTCCGGGAGTCATTCTAGTGAAAAACTGTTTTTT. V is TRBV13 and J is TRBJ1-4; D gene uncertain. Trimming removed 1 base from V and 7 bases from J, with 19 bases in between. The CDR3 consists of 17 residues. Germline lookup yields CDR1 PRHDT and CDR2 FYEKMQ (reference sequence).

V usage is TRBV27 and J usage is TRBJ2-2; 12 positions agree with TRBD2. J was trimmed by 1 base and V by 5 bases; bases with no gene match: 8. There are 18 residues in the CDR3. The germline CDR1 and CDR2 sequences are MNHEY and SMNVEV (reference sequence). CDR3 DNA sequence: TGTGCCAGCAGTATCCGATGGACTAGCGGGGTGAACACCGGGGAGCTGTTTTTT. Protein product: CASSIRWTSGVNTGELFF.

The gene calls are TRBV27 and TRBJ2-7, with 9 bases identical to TRBD2. The CDR3 is 16 residues long. Germline V gives CDR1 MNHEY, CDR2 SMNVEV (reference sequence). Trimming at V came to 5 bases and at J to 2 bases, leaving 10 bases not matched to a gene. The CDR3 bases are TGTGCCAGCAGTAGCCTAGCGGGACTCCAAACCTACGAGCAGTACTTC. Amino acids: CASSSLAGLQTYEQYF.

The chain joins TRBV6-1 to TRBJ1-1; D is undetermined. This CDR3 has 14 amino acids. Per the germline V gene, CDR1 is MNHNS and CDR2 is SASEGT. The V end was cut by 6 bases, the J end by 0 bases, with 11 bases between. In nucleotides, the CDR3 is TGTGCCAGCAGATCGGGCATAATGAACACTGAAGCTTTCTTT. Translated, it gives CASRSGIMNTEAFF.

This clone was seen a single time. The chain uses TRBV19 and TRBJ1-5; D gene ambiguous. The CDR3 covers 15 residues. The germline V gene has CDR1 LNHDA and CDR2 SQIVND (reference sequence). V was clipped by 2 bases and J by 0 bases, with 8 bases between them. CDR3 in DNA: TGTGCCAGTAGTATAAATAGCAATAGCAATCAGCCCCAGCATTTT. This gives the protein CASSINSNSNQPQHF. The whole variable domain, remainder taken from reference TRBV19 and TRBJ1-5, is DGGITQSPKYLFRKEGQNVTLSCEQNLNHDAMYWYRQDPGQGLRLIYYSQIVNDFQKGDIAEGYSVSREKKESFPLTVTSAQKNPTAFYLCASSINSNSNQPQHFGDGTRLSIL.

This chain links TRBV7-8 with TRBJ2-1; no firm D call. This CDR3 spans 14 amino acids. Germline V gene sequence: CDR1 SGHVS, CDR2 FQNEAQ. Trimming removed 1 base at V and 7 bases at J, with 11 bases between. The CDR3 DNA sequence: TGTGCCAGCAGCTTAGAGAGAGTGGGGAATGAGCAGTTCTTC. Its translation: CASSLERVGNEQFF.